These 27 T cell receptor beta chains share one sample of origin, sequenced in a study of OX40 agonist ivuxolimab in advanced cancers. The table came from immunoSEQ multiplex PCR; TCRdb's copy has only in-frame clones and leaves some out. The sample consists of tens of thousands of clones, over 80% of them appearing once. The input for sequencing was CD4+ or CD8+ T cells sorted from blood, taken in a trial of the OX40 agonist ivuxolimab. The source is an adult with an advanced solid tumor such as melanoma, head and neck, liver or kidney cancer.

The chain carries TRBV9 and TRBJ1-2; no definite D call. The CDR3 length is 13 residues. Germline CDR1 SGDLS, CDR2 YYNGEE. V lost 6 bases, J lost 5 bases, and 14 bases lay in between. The CDR3 DNA sequence: TGTGCCAGCACCGACACACCGGGGTATGGCTACACCTTC. Translation: CASTDTPGYGYTF.

The chain joins TRBV28 to TRBJ2-1; tentatively, D is TRBD2 (7 bases). This CDR3 spans 15 amino acids. Germline V gives CDR1 MDHEN, CDR2 SYDVKM. Trimming took 3 bases from V and 8 from J, leaving 17 bases between them. CDR3 in amino acids: CASSLREGEGDEQFF. The CDR3 nucleotides read TGTGCCAGCAGTTTGAGGGAGGGGGAGGGGGATGAGCAGTTCTTC.

This clone was seen only once. This probably arose from a read error, given a far larger clone one base away. The rearrangement uses TRBV6-4 and TRBJ2-5; maybe TRBD1 (5 bases). This CDR3 is 14 amino acids long. From germline, CDR1 is MRHNA and CDR2 SNTAGT. V shed 0 bases and J shed 1 base, with 6 bases lying between them. The CDR3: CASSDSTAQETQYF. CDR3 sequence (DNA): TGTGCCAGCAGTGACTCGACAGCCCAAGAGACCCAGTACTTC.

The J gene is TRBJ2-5, the V gene TRBV6-1; D is unclear. Germline V lookup: CDR1 MNHNS, CDR2 SASEGT. The CDR3 spans 11 residues. V lost 6 bases to trimming and J lost 2 bases, with 4 bases between them. In DNA form, the CDR3 reads TGTGCCAGCAGGAGACAAGAGACCCAGTACTTC. Translation: CASRRQETQYF.

The chain employs TRBV7-6 and TRBJ2-1; D is unresolved. The CDR3 is made up of 11 amino acids. Trimming removed 5 bases from V and 10 bases from J, with 9 bases in between. Germline V gene sequence: CDR1 SGHVS, CDR2 FNYEAQ. DNA of the CDR3: TGTGCCAGCAGCCCGAGAGAAGAGCAGTTCTTC. Amino acids: CASSPREEQFF.

The V gene is TRBV10-3, the J gene TRBJ1-1, with 8 bases identical to TRBD1. Germline V gene sequence: CDR1 ENHRY, CDR2 SYGVKD. This CDR3 is 15 amino acids long. V lost 6 bases to trimming and J lost 4 bases; unmatched junction nucleotides: 10. CDR3 nucleotide sequence: TGTGCCATCAGAAACACAGACAGGGGAGGCACTGAAGCTTTCTTT. Amino acid sequence: CAIRNTDRGGTEAFF.

The chain has TRBV2 and TRBJ1-1; D uncertain. Trimming removed 7 bases at V and 7 bases at J, with 10 bases between. In germline, CDR1 is SNHLY, CDR2 FYNNEI. The CDR3 consists of 11 residues. The CDR3 loop is CASKVTLEAFF. The CDR3 nucleotides read TGTGCCAGCAAGGTAACCCTTGAAGCTTTCTTT.

This chain joins TRBV5-4 and TRBJ1-2, with D maybe TRBD1 (6 bases). From germline, CDR1 is SGHNT and CDR2 YYREEE (reference sequence). Trimming cost V 1 base and J 6 bases, with 16 bases left between them. CDR3 length equals 15 residues. The CDR3 protein is CASSLLGGRRNGYTF. CDR3 nucleotides: TGTGCCAGCAGCTTGCTCGGGGGGCGCAGGAATGGCTACACCTTC.

The J gene is TRBJ2-5, the V gene TRBV7-2; perhaps TRBD1 as D (5 bases). Germline V lookup: CDR1 SGHTA, CDR2 FQGNSA. The CDR3 totals 15 residues. Trimming took off 5 bases at V and 5 bases at J, with 18 bases between the two ends. CDR3 amino acids: CASSRGAGPAETQYF. The DNA of the CDR3 is TGTGCCAGCAGCCGTGGGGCAGGGCCGGCCGAGACCCAGTACTTC.

Concerning this clone: This same CDR3 is encoded by further DNA sequences in the sample. The rearrangement joins TRBV28 to TRBJ2-3; the D call may be TRBD1 or TRBD2 (7 bases each). The CDR3 has 17 residues. Trimming removed 1 base from V and 4 bases from J, with 18 bases in between. Per the germline V gene, CDR1 is MDHEN and CDR2 is SYDVKM. CDR3 in amino acids: CASSLSSGGVTADTQYF. In nucleotides, the CDR3 is TGTGCCAGCAGTTTATCCTCAGGGGGGGTCACTGCAGATACGCAGTATTTT.

V usage is TRBV5-4 and J usage is TRBJ2-3; 9 bases fit TRBD2. The V and J ends lost 4 bases and 2 bases, in that order; junction bases with no gene match: 5. From germline, CDR1 is SGHNT and CDR2 YYREEE (reference sequence). This CDR3 region has 15 residues. Here the CDR3 DNA reads TGTGCCAGCAGCGGGCGACTAGCGGCCACAGATACGCAGTATTTT. Translated: CASSGRLAATDTQYF.

The table lists this clone with a count of one. V gene TRBV6-6 combines with J gene TRBJ2-2; 9 nucleotides align to TRBD1. Germline V gene lookup returns CDR1 MNHNY and CDR2 SVGAGI (reference sequence). With V trimmed by 6 bases and J by 6 bases, 8 bases remained unmatched. CDR3 length: 15 residues. CDR3 sequence: CASRSGTGRAGELFF. DNA of the CDR3: TGTGCCAGCAGGTCGGGGACAGGGAGGGCCGGGGAGCTGTTTTTT.

The chain uses TRBV6-4 and TRBJ2-1, with 9 bases fitting TRBD1. The CDR3 totals 15 residues. CDR1 and CDR2 (germline): MRHNA, SNTAGT. With V trimmed by 2 bases and J by 3 bases, 2 bases remained unmatched. CDR3 DNA: TGTGCCAGCAGTGACCCGACAGGGGGCTACAATGAGCAGTTCTTC. Its translation is CASSDPTGGYNEQFF.

The V gene is TRBV5-1, the J gene TRBJ2-3; 8 bases align to TRBD2. Unmatched junction bases numbered 7, after V lost 0 bases and J lost 1 base. The CDR3 runs 17 residues. Germline CDR1 and CDR2: SGHRS and YFSETQ. The CDR3 spells CASSLVVAGFGTDTQYF. The CDR3 DNA follows: TGCGCCAGCAGCTTGGTTGTAGCGGGATTCGGCACAGATACGCAGTATTTT.

This clone is deemed medium-sized (0.01 to 0.1%). V gene TRBV15 combines with J gene TRBJ1-2; the match to TRBD1 covers 8 bases. The CDR3 totals 16 residues. The germline V gene has CDR1 LNHNV and CDR2 YYDKDF (reference sequence). Trimming removed 3 bases from V and 8 bases from J; junction bases left unmatched: 14. The chain's CDR3 is CATSREPGAGGEGYTF. CDR3 in DNA: TGTGCCACCAGCAGGGAACCGGGGGCAGGGGGCGAGGGCTACACCTTC.

The J gene is TRBJ2-1, the V gene TRBV28; maybe TRBD2 (6 bases). The germline CDR1 and CDR2 sequences are MDHEN and SYDVKM. CDR3 length: 15 amino acids. V lost 6 bases and J lost 1, with 13 bases in between. The CDR3 loop is CASRSGGISYNEQFF. The CDR3 region has the DNA TGTGCCAGCAGGTCCGGGGGAATATCCTACAATGAGCAGTTCTTC.

The chain employs TRBV6-5 and TRBJ1-1; D unresolved. The CDR3 sequence is 10 residues long. Per the germline V gene, CDR1 is MNHEY and CDR2 is SVGAGI. V dropped 2 bases and J dropped 9 bases, with 4 bases sitting between them. Written as DNA, the CDR3 is TGTGCCAGCAGTTACAAAAAAGCTTTCTTT. It translates to CASSYKKAFF.

V is TRBV30 and J is TRBJ2-6; weak D call: TRBD2 (6 bases). Per the germline V gene, CDR1 is GTSNPN and CDR2 is SVGIG (reference sequence). The V and J ends lost 3 bases and 2 bases respectively, with 17 bases between them. This CDR3 has 17 amino acids. CDR3: CAWRPGSGVTGANVLTF. The CDR3 bases are TGTGCCTGGAGACCTGGGTCGGGAGTAACTGGGGCCAACGTCCTGACTTTC.

V gene TRBV10-3 combines with J gene TRBJ2-5, with 9 bases lining up with TRBD1. V shed 3 bases and J 5 bases; nucleotides not matched to a gene: 10. The CDR3 covers 16 residues. Germline V gives CDR1 ENHRY, CDR2 SYGVKD. The CDR3 loop reads CAISDPGTGIRETQYF. CDR3 nucleotides: TGTGCCATCAGTGACCCCGGGACAGGGATTCGCGAGACCCAGTACTTC.

The V and J genes are TRBV13 and TRBJ2-3, with a weak D call TRBD2 (7 bases). The V end lost 5 bases, the J end lost 1 base, and 19 bases lay between the germline ends. Germline CDR1 PRHDT, CDR2 FYEKMQ (reference sequence). CDR3 length: 17 amino acids. The CDR3 sequence: CASSHGVLGGGTDTQYF. CDR3 nucleotides: TGTGCCAGCAGCCACGGGGTCCTAGGGGGGGGCACAGATACGCAGTATTTT.

The rearrangement joins TRBV6-6 to TRBJ1-2; 7 nucleotides match TRBD1. Trimming at V came to 5 bases and at J to 4 bases, leaving 10 bases not matched to a gene. Germline V lookup: CDR1 MNHNY, CDR2 SVGAGI (reference sequence). CDR3 length: 15 residues. The CDR3 region is CASSRGSRGSYGYTF. In nucleotides, the CDR3 is TGTGCCAGCAGTAGGGGCTCCAGGGGGTCCTATGGCTACACCTTC.

The CDR3 is CAWTFGGARGYTF. Here the CDR3 DNA reads TGTGCCTGGACCTTTGGGGGCGCGAGAGGCTACACCTTC. V is TRBV30 and J is TRBJ1-2; perhaps TRBD1 as D (6 bases). V dropped 4 bases and J dropped 8 bases, with 17 bases sitting between them. The CDR3 has 13 residues. Germline V gives CDR1 GTSNPN, CDR2 SVGIG (reference sequence).

This sequence joins TRBV21-1 and TRBJ1-1. TRBV21-1 is a listed pseudogene. CDR3 length: 13 amino acids. CDR3 nucleotide sequence: TGTGCCAGCAGCAAATTGGGGGTCACTGAAGCTTTCTTT. This translates into CASSKLGVTEAFF.

The chain has TRBV2 and TRBJ1-1; 7 bases match TRBD1. This CDR3 is built from 16 residues. After removal of 0 bases from V and 2 bases from J, the junction contained 6 bases not matched to a gene. The germline gives CDR1 SNHLY, CDR2 FYNNEI. The CDR3 DNA reads TGTGCCAGCAGTGAAGCGATGACAGGGACCAACACTGAAGCTTTCTTT. It codes for CASSEAMTGTNTEAFF. The whole variable domain, filled in from reference TRBV2 and TRBJ1-1, reads EPEVTQTPSHQVTQMGQEVILRCVPISNHLYFYWYRQILGQKVEFLVSFYNNEISEKSEIFDDQFSVERPDGSNFTLKIRSTKLEDSAMYFCASSEAMTGTNTEAFFGQGTRLTVV.

The gene calls are TRBV20-1 and TRBJ2-7, with D perhaps given as TRBD1 or TRBD2 (6 bases each). Germline CDR1 is DFQATT and CDR2 is SNEGSKA (reference sequence). V lost 2 bases and J 11 bases, leaving 13 bases between the germline ends. This CDR3 region has 11 residues. The CDR3 DNA reads as TGCAGTGCTAGACGGGGGCAAATGGAGTACTTC. Translating gives CSARRGQMEYF.

The chain combines TRBV27 with TRBJ1-6; 9 nucleotides agree with TRBD1. CDR1 and CDR2 from the germline V gene are MNHEY and SMNVEV (reference sequence). The CDR3 spans 15 residues. V dropped 6 bases and J dropped 9; count of bases not matched to a gene: 9. The CDR3 sequence is CASRNLGTGTSPLHF. The CDR3 bases are TGTGCCAGCAGGAATTTAGGGACAGGGACTTCACCCCTCCACTTT.

The chain has TRBV6-5 and TRBJ1-3; D is unresolved. Trimming pared 3 bases from V and 2 bases from J, leaving 8 bases between. This CDR3 comprises 14 residues. Looked up from germline, CDR1 is MNHEY and CDR2 is SVGAGI. This CDR3 is CASSYGRAGNTIYF. CDR3 DNA: TGTGCCAGCAGTTATGGCCGGGCTGGAAACACCATATATTTT.